The sequence of this T cell receptor (beta chain) was determined in a study of blood T cell repertoires in COVID-19. Germline loops: CDR1 SGHAT, CDR2 FQNNGV. The V gene lost 0 bases and the J gene lost 3 bases, with 5 bases spanning the gap. This CDR3 spans 13 amino acids. Source study methods: Researchers report that nucleated cell counts were estimated from reference gene primer amplification. Measured with immunoSEQ multiplex PCR; TCRdb has only the in-frame clones, and not every one. The V and J calls and the clone size are those of that table, but D and trimming were determined from the DNA. The sample consists of 200,000 to 250,000 clones, about nine tenths of them appearing once.

The sequenced sample was peripheral blood. The receptor's source is a woman aged 55-69 years with acute or convalescent COVID-19. The chain employs TRBV11-2 and TRBJ1-1, with unresolved D. CDR3 bases: TGTGCCAGCAGCTTAGAGGGCGACACTGAAGCTTTCTTT. Its translation: CASSLEGDTEAFF.